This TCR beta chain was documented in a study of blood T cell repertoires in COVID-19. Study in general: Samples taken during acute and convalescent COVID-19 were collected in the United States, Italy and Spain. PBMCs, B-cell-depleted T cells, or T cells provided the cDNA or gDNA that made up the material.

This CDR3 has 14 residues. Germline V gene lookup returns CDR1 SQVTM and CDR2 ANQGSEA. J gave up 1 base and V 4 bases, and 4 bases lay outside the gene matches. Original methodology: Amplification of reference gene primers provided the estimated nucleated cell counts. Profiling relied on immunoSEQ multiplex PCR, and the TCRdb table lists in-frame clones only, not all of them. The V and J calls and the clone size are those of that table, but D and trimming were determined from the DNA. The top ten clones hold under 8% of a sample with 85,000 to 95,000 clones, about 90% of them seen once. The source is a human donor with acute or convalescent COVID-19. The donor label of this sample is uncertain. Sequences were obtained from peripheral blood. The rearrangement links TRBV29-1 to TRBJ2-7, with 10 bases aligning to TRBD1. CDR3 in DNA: TGCAGCGTTGTAGGGACAGGGGAGTCCTACGAGCAGTACTTC. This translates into CSVVGTGESYEQYF.